The rows below give T cell receptor beta chains drawn from one sample of a study of graft-versus-host responses after intestinal transplantation. These receptors have no identified antigens. Measured with immunoSEQ multiplex PCR; TCRdb has only the in-frame clones, and not every one. The sample has tens of thousands of clones, approximately 96% seen once; the top ten hold 0.23%. The sample was unstimulated CD8+ T cells sorted from spleen or lymph node cells, taken before transplant. These receptors all stem from a human donor who was the organ donor for an intestinal transplant. CDR3s include the opening cysteine and the closing phenylalanine or tryptophan. Fields, in order: D gene, J gene, clone size, V gene, CDR3 protein, CDR3 DNA. D genes are given only for firm matches. Size is stated for part of the rows, as once, few or many counts, or as a class when the clone is expanded.

.	TRBJ2-3	.	TRBV7-6	CASSLGVYTQYF	TGTGCCAGCAGCTTAGGGGTTTATACGCAGTATTTT
TRBD2	TRBJ2-1	.	TRBV7-3	CASSPPPGLAVNEQFF	TGTGCCAGCAGCCCCCCCCCGGGACTAGCTGTCAATGAGCAGTTCTTC
.	TRBJ2-7	.	TRBV29-1	CSVVAETYEQYF	TGCAGCGTTGTAGCCGAGACCTACGAGCAGTACTTC
TRBD1	TRBJ2-3	.	TRBV7-6	CASSFPGQGTDTQYF	TGTGCCAGCAGCTTCCCGGGACAGGGCACAGATACGCAGTATTTT
.	TRBJ2-5	.	TRBV6-5	CASSYLGGQETQYF	TGTGCCAGCAGTTACCTTGGAGGCCAAGAGACCCAGTACTTC
TRBD1	TRBJ1-1	.	TRBV9	CASSFGQGTAEAFF	TGTGCCAGCAGCTTCGGACAGGGTACCGCTGAAGCTTTCTTT
TRBD1	TRBJ1-2	once	TRBV10-1	CASSAGTDRGGNYGYTF	TGCGCCAGCAGCGCCGGAACGGACAGGGGCGGTAACTATGGCTACACCTTC
TRBD1	TRBJ2-7	once	TRBV5-1	CASRAGQATSYEQYF	TGCGCCAGCAGGGCCGGACAGGCGACCTCCTACGAGCAGTACTTC
TRBD1	TRBJ2-1	.	TRBV11-2	CASSLDPPGGAGNEQFF	TGTGCCAGCAGCTTAGATCCCCCAGGGGGCGCTGGCAATGAGCAGTTCTTC
TRBD2	TRBJ2-7	.	TRBV11-1	CASSLSTSGTYEQYF	TGTGCCAGCAGCCTTTCGACTAGCGGAACCTACGAGCAGTACTTC
TRBD2	TRBJ2-7	.	TRBV6-6	CASSHTSGGVYEQYF	TGTGCCAGCAGTCACACTAGCGGGGGGGTCTACGAGCAGTACTTC
.	TRBJ2-1	once	TRBV27	CASSTPPSYNEQFF	TGTGCCAGCAGCACACCTCCCTCCTACAATGAGCAGTTCTTC
.	TRBJ2-5	.	TRBV6-6	CATSPPRGQETQYF	TGTGCCACGTCTCCCCCGCGGGGCCAAGAGACCCAGTACTTC
TRBD1	TRBJ1-1	.	TRBV5-4	CASSGTGDTEAFF	TGTGCCAGCAGCGGCACAGGGGATACTGAAGCTTTCTTT
TRBD1	TRBJ1-2	few	TRBV28	CASSEPGQGSNYGYTF	TGTGCCAGCAGTGAACCGGGACAGGGGTCTAACTATGGCTACACCTTC
TRBD1	TRBJ2-5	.	TRBV9	CASSLGAGGYQETQYF	TGTGCCAGCAGCCTCGGGGCAGGGGGCTATCAAGAGACCCAGTACTTC
TRBD1	TRBJ2-2	once	TRBV19	CASSYDRVGTGELFF	TGTGCCAGTAGTTACGACAGGGTCGGCACCGGGGAGCTGTTTTTT
.	TRBJ2-7	.	TRBV28	CASSFASDEQYF	TGTGCCAGCAGTTTCGCTAGTGACGAGCAGTACTTC
.	TRBJ2-7	.	TRBV4-1	CASSPPLEQGYSYEQYF	TGCGCCAGCAGCCCCCCGCTGGAGCAGGGATACTCCTACGAGCAGTACTTC
.	TRBJ2-1	.	TRBV5-6	CASSLSGVDEQFF	TGTGCCAGCAGCTTGTCAGGGGTGGATGAGCAGTTCTTC
TRBD2	TRBJ2-2	.	TRBV2	CASSTSGGANTGKLFF	TGTGCCAGCAGTACTAGCGGGGGGGCGAACACCGGGAAGCTGTTTTTT
TRBD2	TRBJ2-5	.	TRBV15	CATSSGATSPWETQYF	TGTGCCACCAGCAGCGGGGCGACTAGCCCCTGGGAGACCCAGTACTTC
.	TRBJ1-2	once	TRBV7-2	CASSTTAGYTF	TGTGCCAGCAGCACTACAGCTGGCTACACCTTC
.	TRBJ2-7	.	TRBV7-9	CASSSGQGQYF	TGTGCCAGCAGCTCGGGGCAGGGGCAGTACTTC
TRBD2	TRBJ2-3	.	TRBV13	CASSRNSGGDTDTQYF	TGTGCCAGCAGTAGAAATAGCGGGGGGGACACGGATACGCAGTATTTT
TRBD2	TRBJ2-7	.	TRBV5-4	CASSLDRGGQYEQYF	TGTGCCAGCAGCTTGGACCGGGGGGGCCAATACGAGCAGTACTTC
TRBD2	TRBJ2-7	.	TRBV10-3	CAISESGLAGFEQYF	TGTGCCATCAGTGAGTCGGGACTAGCGGGTTTCGAGCAGTACTTC
.	TRBJ1-2	.	TRBV9	CASSVGTPYGYTF	TGTGCCAGCAGCGTAGGGACACCCTATGGCTACACCTTC
TRBD1	TRBJ2-7	once	TRBV7-3	CASPTAGDSPYEQYF	TGTGCCAGCCCCACCGCCGGGGACAGTCCCTACGAGCAGTACTTC
.	TRBJ2-5	.	TRBV19	CASSTEETQYF	TGTGCCAGTAGTACCGAAGAGACCCAGTACTTC
TRBD1	TRBJ2-5	.	TRBV6-6	CASSLQGQETQYF	TGTGCCAGCAGCCTACAGGGGCAAGAGACCCAGTACTTC
.	TRBJ2-5	once	TRBV9	CASSTQETQYF	TGTGCCAGCAGCACACAAGAGACCCAGTACTTC
.	TRBJ1-5	.	TRBV19	CASSRGYQPQHF	TGTGCCAGTAGCAGGGGATATCAGCCCCAGCATTTT
TRBD1	TRBJ2-7	.	TRBV28	CASGQGAYEQYF	TGTGCCAGCGGACAGGGAGCCTACGAGCAGTACTTC
.	TRBJ1-4	.	TRBV27	CASSFRWGSSNEKLFF	TGTGCCAGCAGTTTTCGGTGGGGCAGCTCTAATGAAAAACTGTTTTTT
TRBD1	TRBJ1-2	.	TRBV30	CAWSGKTGTDDGYGYTF	TGTGCCTGGAGTGGCAAAACCGGGACAGATGACGGCTATGGCTACACCTTC
TRBD2	TRBJ2-1	.	TRBV13	CASSPPGLAFRDEQFF	TGTGCCAGCAGCCCTCCGGGACTAGCGTTTCGCGATGAGCAGTTCTTC
TRBD1	TRBJ2-7	.	TRBV28	CASTLGTGMYEQYF	TGTGCCAGCACCTTGGGGACAGGGATGTACGAGCAGTACTTC
.	TRBJ1-5	.	TRBV2	CASSEGVYGGRDQPQHF	TGTGCCAGCAGTGAAGGGGTCTATGGGGGGCGGGATCAGCCCCAGCATTTT
.	TRBJ1-1	.	TRBV6-5	CASSYYPGNTEAFF	TGTGCCAGCAGTTACTACCCGGGGAACACTGAAGCTTTCTTT
.	TRBJ1-1	.	TRBV27	CAIKSGGGTEAFF	TGTGCAATCAAATCGGGGGGAGGCACTGAAGCTTTCTTT
.	TRBJ2-7	.	TRBV4-3	CASSPGSFGDEQYF	TGCGCCAGCAGCCCCGGGAGCTTCGGTGACGAGCAGTACTTC
.	TRBJ1-5	.	TRBV27	CASSLVQFNQPQHF	TGTGCCAGCAGTTTAGTACAGTTCAATCAGCCCCAGCATTTT
TRBD1	TRBJ1-6	.	TRBV11-2	CASSFGTGLNSPLHF	TGTGCCAGCAGCTTCGGGACAGGGTTGAATTCACCCCTCCACTTT
TRBD1	TRBJ1-4	.	TRBV28	CASSFPRTGPPVLEKLFF	TGTGCCAGCAGTTTCCCGAGGACAGGACCCCCGGTGTTGGAAAAACTGTTTTTT
TRBD2	TRBJ2-5	.	TRBV28	CASSFPSVAGGQKETQYF	TGTGCCAGCAGTTTCCCATCAGTAGCGGGGGGGCAAAAAGAGACCCAGTACTTC
.	TRBJ2-5	.	TRBV5-1	CASSLEWGQETQYF	TGCGCCAGCAGCTTGGAATGGGGCCAAGAGACCCAGTACTTC
.	TRBJ1-4	.	TRBV28	CASSLTRRANEKLFF	TGTGCCAGCAGTTTGACCAGGAGAGCTAATGAAAAACTGTTTTTT
TRBD1	TRBJ1-1	.	TRBV28	CASSILQGAVTEAFF	TGTGCCAGCAGTATACTACAGGGGGCAGTCACTGAAGCTTTCTTT
TRBD1	TRBJ1-4	.	TRBV16	CASSQAGTGKDEKLFF	TGTGCCAGCAGCCAAGCCGGGACAGGGAAGGATGAAAAACTGTTTTTT
.	TRBJ2-1	.	TRBV4-2	CASSQAYSGEDEQFF	TGTGCCAGCAGCCAAGCCTACTCGGGAGAGGATGAGCAGTTCTTC
TRBD1	TRBJ1-4	.	TRBV28	CASSFYRGQTNEKLFF	TGTGCCAGCAGTTTTTATAGGGGGCAAACTAATGAAAAACTGTTTTTT
TRBD1	TRBJ1-2	once	TRBV14	CASSQVEGTGDYGYTF	TGTGCCAGCAGCCAAGTAGAGGGGACAGGCGACTATGGCTACACCTTC